This TCR beta chain was captured in a study of cytomegalovirus exposure and HLA in healthy donors. Study as a whole: There were 117 million unique TCR beta sequences, drawn from about 180 million T cells, in an earlier analysis. Genotyping showed about 80% of almost 400 donors falling in the Caucasian-associated ancestry cluster. Notes on the study in general: Data from an earlier analysis indicated that most TCR beta V segments were productive either about 90% or about 30% of the time. TCR beta chains numbering some 150 were designated cytomegalovirus-associated.

The PCR ran on 60 Vbeta and 13 Jbeta primers. Data came from immunoSEQ multiplex PCR; TCRdb stores just in-frame clones and leaves some out. The sample carries 200,000 to 250,000 clones, more than 70% recorded once. In its sample, this clone was seen a few times. Its antigen is undetermined. The germline V gene encodes CDR1 SNHLY and CDR2 FYNNEI. The CDR3 length is 16 residues. V was clipped by 6 bases and J by 2 bases, with 16 bases between them. The V gene is TRBV2, the J gene TRBJ1-4; no definite D call. The clonotype originates from a boy younger than 18 in good health and CMV-seronegative. The sample was PBMCs. The CDR3 region has the DNA TGTGCCAGCAGACCCCCGGTCCCCAGGACTAATGAAAAACTGTTTTTT. Translated, it gives CASRPPVPRTNEKLFF.